This T cell receptor (beta chain) was found in a study of blood T cell repertoires in COVID-19. About the study: T cells, B-cell-depleted T cells, or PBMCs provided the cDNA or gDNA that served as material.

Source study methods: For nucleated cells, counts were estimated from reference gene primer amplification. The repertoire was sequenced with immunoSEQ multiplex PCR; TCRdb's copy has only in-frame clones and lacks some. Clonal size and the V and J genes are those of that table, whereas D and trimming came from the DNA. The sample yields some 360,000 clones, roughly nine tenths seen once. This clone was seen just once. Germline V gene data show CDR1 as KGHSH and CDR2 as LQKENI. The CDR3 is made up of 15 amino acids. V was cut by 0 bases and J by 6 bases, with 14 bases left in between. The sequence was obtained from an older woman with COVID-19, enrolled during active disease. Material for sequencing was peripheral blood. J is TRBJ1-1 and V is TRBV18; D call uncertain. CDR3 residues: CASSPPPGGSSEAFF. DNA of the CDR3: TGTGCCAGCTCACCACCCCCGGGTGGGAGTTCTGAAGCTTTCTTT. The full variable domain, in which reference TRBV18 and TRBJ1-1 provide the parts outside the CDR3, is NAGVMQNPRHLVRRRGQEARLRCSPMKGHSHVYWYRQLPEEGLKFMVYLQKENIIDESGMPKERFSAEFPKEGPSILRIQQVVRGDSAAYFCASSPPPGGSSEAFFGQGTRLTVV.